The entry that follows covers one T cell receptor (beta chain) sequence. A much larger clone sits a single nucleotide away, making a read error possible. Transcripts of RNA were the source for amplifying TCR beta CDR3 regions. RT-PCR was first run with HTBI primers, then multiplex PCR in a second round. TCRdb redid the calling of the multiplex PCR reads with MiXCR, one entry per CDR3 protein. The table has 650,000 to 800,000 distinct CDR3 sequences, roughly 41% seen once. The CDR3 is 12 amino acids. From germline, CDR1 is SGHRS and CDR2 YFSETQ. This sample is drawn from a study of Graves' ophthalmopathy and Graves' hyperthyroidism. Exclusion covered patients with other autoimmune diseases or uncontrolled infections (as well as pregnancy or lactation).

The rearrangement links TRBV5-1 to TRBJ2-7, with unresolved D. What was sequenced was peripheral blood. This receptor was obtained from an adult man with Graves' ophthalmopathy. CDR3 nucleotides: TGCGCCGGCAGCTCGGACCGTCCGGAGCAGTACTTC. Its protein is CAGSSDRPEQYF.